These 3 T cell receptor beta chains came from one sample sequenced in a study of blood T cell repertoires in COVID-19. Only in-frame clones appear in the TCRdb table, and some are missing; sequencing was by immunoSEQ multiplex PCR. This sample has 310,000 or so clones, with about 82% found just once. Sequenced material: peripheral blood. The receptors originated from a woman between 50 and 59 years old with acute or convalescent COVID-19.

The chain's CDR3 is CASSRRSDNSPLHF. CDR3 in DNA: TGCGCCAGCAGCCGCCGGTCCGATAATTCACCCCTCCACTTT. The J gene is TRBJ1-6, the V gene TRBV5-1; the D is unclear. V lost 4 bases and J 5 bases, leaving 10 bases between the germline ends. This CDR3 has 14 amino acids. Germline loops: CDR1 SGHRS, CDR2 YFSETQ. The complete variable domain, with remaining parts taken from reference TRBV5-1 and TRBJ1-6, reads KAGVTQTPRYLIKTRGQQVTLSCSPISGHRSVSWYQQTPGQGLQFLFEYFSETQRNKGNFPGRFSGRQFSNSRSEMNVSTLELGDSALYLCASSRRSDNSPLHFGNGTRLTVT.

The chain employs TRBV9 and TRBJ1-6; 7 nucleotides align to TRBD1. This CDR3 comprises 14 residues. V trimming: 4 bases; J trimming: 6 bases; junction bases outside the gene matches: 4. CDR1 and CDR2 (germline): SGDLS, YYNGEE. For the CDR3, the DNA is TGTGCCAGCAGCCTCAGGGGGTTTAATTCACCCCTCCACTTT. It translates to CASSLRGFNSPLHF.

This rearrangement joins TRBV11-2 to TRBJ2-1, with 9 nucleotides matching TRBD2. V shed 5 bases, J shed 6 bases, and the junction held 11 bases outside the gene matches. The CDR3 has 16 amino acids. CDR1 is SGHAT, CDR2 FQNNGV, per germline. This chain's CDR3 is CASSVSGRYAINEQFF. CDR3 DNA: TGTGCCAGCAGCGTTAGCGGGAGATATGCAATCAATGAGCAGTTCTTC.